A selection of T cell receptor beta chains follows, all from one sample in a study of technical replicates of blood from several donors. Using immunoSEQ multiplex PCR, the repertoire was profiled, and TCRdb retains in-frame clones only, with some absent. The data hold under 95,000 clones, with around 94% observed a single time. Sequenced sample: T cells isolated from PBMCs. The receptor source for this set is a human donor in good health. Each CDR3 is given with its conserved first and last residue. Fields, in order: V gene, clone size, J gene, CDR3 protein. Rows give clone size only sometimes, using once, few, many, or a class for an expanded clone.

V gene: TRBV7-9
clone size: .
J gene: TRBJ1-1
CDR3 protein: CASSKGGGEEEAFF

V gene: TRBV30
clone size: .
J gene: TRBJ2-7
CDR3 protein: CACSFLPTGVVGEQYF

V gene: TRBV7-9
clone size: .
J gene: TRBJ2-3
CDR3 protein: CASSITGTDTQYF

V gene: TRBV25-1
clone size: few
J gene: TRBJ2-3
CDR3 protein: CASSLGGRTDTQYF

V gene: TRBV5-6
clone size: .
J gene: TRBJ1-5
CDR3 protein: CASSSRTYNQPQHF

V gene: TRBV7-6
clone size: .
J gene: TRBJ2-2
CDR3 protein: CASSVGQAANTGELFF

V gene: TRBV5-1
clone size: .
J gene: TRBJ2-4
CDR3 protein: CASSRLAGVAKNIQYF

V gene: TRBV14
clone size: .
J gene: TRBJ2-1
CDR3 protein: CASSQVREGSQFF

V gene: TRBV28
clone size: .
J gene: TRBJ2-5
CDR3 protein: CASRSGTHFQETQYF

V gene: TRBV7-7
clone size: few
J gene: TRBJ2-1
CDR3 protein: CASRIRDAPQNEQFF

V gene: TRBV5-1
clone size: .
J gene: TRBJ2-1
CDR3 protein: CASTLEGLAHNEQFF

V gene: TRBV27
clone size: .
J gene: TRBJ2-1
CDR3 protein: CASSLSPGEQFF

V gene: TRBV19
clone size: .
J gene: TRBJ1-1
CDR3 protein: CASRMTGNTEAFF

V gene: TRBV19
clone size: .
J gene: TRBJ1-5
CDR3 protein: CASSQTGVLQPQHF

V gene: TRBV6-5
clone size: .
J gene: TRBJ1-2
CDR3 protein: CASSYSSGGGHGYTF

V gene: TRBV9
clone size: .
J gene: TRBJ2-3
CDR3 protein: CASTEGASTDTQYF

V gene: TRBV29-1
clone size: .
J gene: TRBJ1-4
CDR3 protein: CSIIHTNEKLFF

V gene: TRBV29-1
clone size: .
J gene: TRBJ2-7
CDR3 protein: CSVIPPGNYEQYF

V gene: TRBV15
clone size: .
J gene: TRBJ2-2
CDR3 protein: CATSRDGTGGELFF

V gene: TRBV6-1
clone size: .
J gene: TRBJ2-1
CDR3 protein: CASSVFNEQFF

V gene: TRBV29-1
clone size: .
J gene: TRBJ1-1
CDR3 protein: CSVGGRGEAFF

V gene: TRBV15
clone size: .
J gene: TRBJ2-4
CDR3 protein: CATSRDEGKAKNIQYF

V gene: TRBV9
clone size: .
J gene: TRBJ1-2
CDR3 protein: CASSGGQGGHYGYTF

V gene: TRBV2
clone size: .
J gene: TRBJ2-1
CDR3 protein: CASSAASAIPSFF

V gene: TRBV29-1
clone size: .
J gene: TRBJ2-1
CDR3 protein: CSVPSGRAWNEQFF

V gene: TRBV27
clone size: .
J gene: TRBJ1-2
CDR3 protein: CASSQDRLGLHGYTF

V gene: TRBV14
clone size: once
J gene: TRBJ2-1
CDR3 protein: CASSEQYNEQFF

V gene: TRBV6-5
clone size: .
J gene: TRBJ2-2
CDR3 protein: CASSSAVPNTGELFF

V gene: TRBV5-1
clone size: .
J gene: TRBJ2-5
CDR3 protein: CASSLAGSSQETQYF

V gene: TRBV6-5
clone size: .
J gene: TRBJ1-2
CDR3 protein: CASSAGTGNNYGYTF

V gene: TRBV27
clone size: .
J gene: TRBJ1-2
CDR3 protein: CASSLGGQLYGYTF

V gene: TRBV19
clone size: .
J gene: TRBJ2-1
CDR3 protein: CASRTKPGTRWNEQFF